Below are 9 T cell receptor beta chains sequenced from a single sample in a study of T cells in Graves' hyperthyroidism and ophthalmopathy. It was RNA transcripts that yielded the amplified TCR beta CDR3 regions. TCR CDR3 regions were first amplified by RT-PCR with HTBI primers. TCRdb processed the multiplex PCR reads anew with MiXCR; each CDR3 protein has one entry. This sample yields 250,000 or so distinct CDR3 sequences, of which 15% to 20% are seen a single time; approximately 30% belongs to the top ten. The sample comprised blood. The receptor source for this set is a young woman with Graves' ophthalmopathy.

This chain joins TRBV7-3 and TRBJ1-1, with 9 bases matching TRBD1. V dropped 5 bases and J dropped 9; count of bases not matched to a gene: 4. CDR1 is SGHTA, CDR2 FQGTGA, per germline. The CDR3 consists of 12 residues. CDR3 in DNA: TGTGCCAGCAGCATCGGACAGGGGCAAGCTTTCTTT. Protein: CASSIGQGQAFF.

In this sample, this clonotype turned up many times. The V and J genes are TRBV5-4 and TRBJ2-7; tentative D call: TRBD2 (6 bases). This CDR3 has 15 residues. V gave up 2 bases and J gave up 7 bases, with 19 bases separating them. Looked up from germline, CDR1 is SGHNT and CDR2 is YYREEE (reference sequence). The CDR3 loop is CASSFGGTSYGEQYF. DNA of the CDR3: TGTGCCAGCAGCTTCGGCGGGACTTCCTATGGGGAGCAGTACTTC.

This clonotype came up many times. The chain links TRBV27 to TRBJ1-1, with a weak D call TRBD1 (5 bases). Germline V gene data show CDR1 as MNHEY and CDR2 as SMNVEV (reference sequence). The CDR3 consists of 13 residues. Deletions cut 3 bases from V and 3 bases from J, with 8 bases between. The CDR3 DNA reads TGTGCCAGCAGTTTGCAGGGCGACACTGAAGCTTTCTTT. As protein: CASSLQGDTEAFF.

The chain recombines TRBV15 with TRBJ2-7; 8 nucleotides line up with TRBD2. CDR3 size: 13 residues. After removal of 9 bases from V and 7 bases from J, the junction contained 11 bases not matched to a gene. Germline CDR1 LNHNV, CDR2 YYDKDF (reference sequence). The CDR3 DNA reads as TGTGCCACGACAACCGGGAGGGTCCGGGAGCAGTACTTC. Encoded protein: CATTTGRVREQYF. The variable domain in full, with the rest retrieved from reference TRBV15 and TRBJ2-7, is DAMVIQNPRYQVTQFGKPVTLSCSQTLNHNVMYWYQQKSSQAPKLLFHYYDKDFNNEADTPDNFQSRRPNTSFCFLDIRSPGLGDTAMYLCATTTGRVREQYFGPGTRLTVT.

In regard to this clonotype: Given a much more abundant clone one base away, this may be a read error. DNA for the CDR3: TGTGCCAACAGCTTCTCAAACCGGGACATAAATGAAAAACTGTTTTTT. Encoded protein: CANSFSNRDINEKLFF. V is TRBV7-9 and J is TRBJ1-4; maybe TRBD1 (6 bases). CDR1 is SEHNR and CDR2 is FQNEAQ in the germline V gene (reference sequence). The CDR3 is 16 amino acids.

This clonotype was picked up many times. The rearrangement joins TRBV30 to TRBJ1-3; 8 bases line up with TRBD1. Trimming cost V 2 bases and J 4 bases; bases outside gene matches: 4. CDR3 length equals 14 residues. Germline values: CDR1 GTSNPN, CDR2 SVGIG (reference sequence). CDR3 residues: CAWSSGQGGNTIYF. The CDR3 DNA reads as TGTGCCTGGAGTTCCGGACAGGGAGGAAACACCATATATTTT. The complete variable domain, with remaining parts taken from reference TRBV30 and TRBJ1-3, reads SQTIHQWPATLVQPVGSPLSLECTVEGTSNPNLYWYRQAAGRGLQLLFYSVGIGQISSEVPQNLSASRPQDRQFILSSKKLLLSDSGFYLCAWSSGQGGNTIYFGEGSWLTVV.

This clonotype was picked up many times. The rearrangement joins TRBV18 to TRBJ1-2; 7 bases map to TRBD1. Germline CDR1 is KGHSH and CDR2 is LQKENI. Unmatched junction bases numbered 5, after V lost 8 bases and J lost 2 bases. This CDR3 contains 13 residues. This CDR3 reads CASSPGQNYGYTF. CDR3 in DNA: TGTGCCAGCAGCCCGGGACAGAACTATGGCTACACCTTC.

This clonotype was seen at least ten times. V and J are TRBV11-2 and TRBJ2-3, with D perhaps matching TRBD2 (6 bases). Looked up from germline, CDR1 is SGHAT and CDR2 is FQNNGV. V dropped 3 bases and J dropped 4 bases, with 14 bases sitting between them. CDR3 size: 15 residues. The CDR3 DNA is TGTGCCAGCAGCTTTAGCGGCAGTGAGGCAGATACGCAGTATTTT. Translating it yields CASSFSGSEADTQYF.

The chain is built from TRBV2 and TRBJ1-5; TRBD1 agrees at 9 bases. Germline lookup yields CDR1 SNHLY and CDR2 FYNNEI. With 5 bases clipped from V and 5 bases from J, the junction kept 4 bases outside the gene matches. CDR3 length: 14 residues. The CDR3: CASSKGDRDQPQHF. The CDR3, as DNA: TGTGCCAGCAGTAAGGGGGACAGGGATCAGCCCCAGCATTTT.